The next 26 T cell receptor beta chains were all read from a single sample in a study of shared T cell receptors in the human thymus. The protocol was immunoSEQ multiplex PCR, while the TCRdb copy is restricted to in-frame clones and leaves out a portion. The sample consists of over 650,000 clones, more than 70% of them appearing once. The same data also contributed to another study, on human thymus T cells.

Specimen: thymocytes. These receptors were collected from a boy in the first two years of life with a congenital heart defect.

This sequence joins TRBV5-1 and TRBJ2-1; D possibly corresponds to TRBD2 (6 bases). V was shortened by 2 bases and J by 4 bases, with 13 bases between the two germline ends. CDR1 and CDR2 from the germline V gene are SGHRS and YFSETQ. The CDR3 sequence is 15 residues long. CDR3 in amino acids: CASSLTAGRYNEQFF. In nucleotides, the CDR3 is TGCGCCAGCAGCTTAACAGCGGGCAGGTACAATGAGCAGTTCTTC.

The chain recombines TRBV19 with TRBJ2-7; TRBD2 agrees at 16 bases. Losses at the gene ends were 3 bases for V and 3 bases for J; bases not matched to a gene: 17. There are 21 residues in the CDR3. CDR1 and CDR2 (germline): LNHDA, SQIVND (reference sequence). CDR3 DNA: TGTGCCAGTAGTATTTCAGGACAGGATGGGACTAGCGGGAGGGGGGTCTACGAGCAGTACTTC. Its protein is CASSISGQDGTSGRGVYEQYF.

The genes are TRBV5-8 and TRBJ2-4; no clear D. CDR1 SGHTS and CDR2 YDEGEE come from the germline V gene. V shed 0 bases and J shed 2 bases, with 15 bases lying between them. The CDR3 contains 17 residues. As DNA, the CDR3 is TGTGCCAGCAGCTTGGAAGCCCCATTTCGAACCAAAAACATTCAGTACTTC. As protein: CASSLEAPFRTKNIQYF.

Only one count was recorded for this clone. The chain employs TRBV19 and TRBJ1-1; D is unresolved. Germline-derived CDR1 and CDR2 are LNHDA and SQIVND (reference sequence). The CDR3 extends over 14 amino acids. The V gene lost 3 bases and the J gene lost 4 bases, with 12 bases spanning the gap. CDR3 in DNA: TGTGCCAGTAGTATCCGACATGTGGGCACTGAAGCTTTCTTT. This translates into CASSIRHVGTEAFF.

The gene calls are TRBV28 and TRBJ1-1, with no clear D. The V end was cut by 4 bases, the J end by 5 bases, with 8 bases between. The germline V gene encodes CDR1 MDHEN and CDR2 SYDVKM. CDR3 size: 12 residues. The CDR3 protein is CASSCPRTEAFF. The CDR3 nucleotides are TGTGCCAGCAGTTGCCCGAGGACTGAAGCTTTCTTT. Using reference TRBV28 and TRBJ1-1 for the parts outside the CDR3, the full variable domain is DVKVTQSSRYLVKRTGEKVFLECVQDMDHENMFWYRQDPGLGLRLIYFSYDVKMKEKGDIPEGYSVSREKKERFSLILESASTNQTSMYLCASSCPRTEAFFGQGTRLTVV.

This clone has more than one count but fewer than ten. V gene TRBV5-4 combines with J gene TRBJ2-7, with TRBD2 matching over 8 bases. V lost 0 bases, J lost 0 bases, and 8 bases stayed unmatched. From germline, CDR1 is SGHNT and CDR2 YYREEE (reference sequence). This CDR3 is built from 17 residues. For the CDR3, the DNA is TGTGCCAGCAGCTTGGTGAGCGCCGGGACTAGCTCCTACGAGCAGTACTTC. Translating it yields CASSLVSAGTSSYEQYF. The full variable domain, completed using reference TRBV5-4 and TRBJ2-7, is ETGVTQSPTHLIKTRGQQVTLRCSSQSGHNTVSWYQQALGQGPQFIFQYYREEENGRGNFPPRFSGLQFPNYSSELNVNALELDDSALYLCASSLVSAGTSSYEQYFGPGTRLTVT.

The J gene is TRBJ1-6, the V gene TRBV14; 7 positions agree with TRBD1. Germline assignment: CDR1 SGHDN and CDR2 FVKESK. V dropped 1 base and J dropped 4; count of bases not matched to a gene: 7. The CDR3 totals 17 residues. CDR3 nucleotides: TGTGCCAGCAGCCAAGCGGCAGACAGGGTTTATAATTCACCCCTCCACTTT. Residues: CASSQAADRVYNSPLHF.

This clone was seen a single time. The chain couples TRBV27 to TRBJ2-1; 14 positions agree with TRBD2. With V trimmed by 5 bases and J by 8 bases, 8 bases remained unmatched. The CDR3 is 16 residues long. Germline-derived CDR1 and CDR2 are MNHEY and SMNVEV (reference sequence). CDR3 region: CASSPGTSGSIDEQFF. The CDR3 DNA reads as TGTGCCAGCAGTCCAGGGACTAGCGGGAGTATTGATGAGCAGTTCTTC.

The table lists this clone with a few counts. The gene calls are TRBV4-3 and TRBJ1-4; a possible D gene is TRBD1 (5 bases). Germline-derived CDR1 and CDR2 are LGHNA and YSLEER. The CDR3 runs to 17 residues. V was shortened by 0 bases and J by 0 bases, with 11 bases between the two germline ends. Here the CDR3 reads CASSQDRGRSTNEKLFF. DNA for the CDR3: TGCGCCAGCAGCCAAGATCGGGGGAGGTCAACTAATGAAAAACTGTTTTTT.

This sequence joins TRBV6-6 and TRBJ2-3; no firm D call. CDR1 is MNHNY and CDR2 is SVGAGI in the germline V gene (reference sequence). V was pared by 8 bases and J by 9 bases, with 12 bases between. This CDR3 contains 11 residues. CDR3 DNA: TGTGCCAGCGGCCCATCACAGACGCAGTATTTT. The encoded protein is CASGPSQTQYF.

The chain carries TRBV7-2 and TRBJ1-5; maybe TRBD1 (5 bases). CDR1 is SGHTA and CDR2 is FQGNSA in the germline V gene. CDR3 length equals 15 residues. V shed 1 base and J shed 9 bases, with 16 bases lying between them. CDR3 sequence (DNA): TGTGCCAGCAGCTTAGTCAGGGAGGGTCGATGGCCCCAGCATTTT. Amino acid sequence: CASSLVREGRWPQHF.

This sequence joins TRBV10-1 and TRBJ2-5, with D unclear. V lost 0 bases, J lost 1 base, and 6 bases lay in between. The CDR3 is 14 residues long. Germline CDR1 WNHNN, CDR2 SYGVQD (reference sequence). The CDR3 DNA is TGCGCCAGCAGTGAGTCGATGGCCCAAGAGACCCAGTACTTC. Residues: CASSESMAQETQYF.

The V call is TRBV6-1, the J call TRBJ2-7; D unresolved. The CDR3 totals 14 residues. The V gene lost 2 bases and the J gene lost 5 bases, with 13 bases spanning the gap. Germline CDR1 reads MNHNS; CDR2 reads SASEGT. The CDR3 is CASSEKEKPHEQYF. CDR3 sequence (DNA): TGTGCCAGCAGTGAAAAAGAGAAACCCCACGAGCAGTACTTC.

This chain joins TRBV6-1 and TRBJ2-7, with TRBD2 matching over 11 bases. J gave up 4 bases and V 5 bases, and 4 bases lay outside the gene matches. Germline-derived CDR1 and CDR2 are MNHNS and SASEGT. The CDR3 contains 14 residues. The CDR3 here is CASSLSGGAYEQYF. The CDR3 DNA sequence: TGTGCCAGCAGTCTTAGCGGGGGGGCTTACGAGCAGTACTTC.

The chain joins TRBV11-3 to TRBJ2-3; no firm D call. The CDR3 totals 15 residues. The V end was cut by 1 base, the J end by 0 bases, with 8 bases between. Germline V gene data show CDR1 as SGHNT and CDR2 as YENEEA. The CDR3 DNA is TGTGCCAGCAGCTTAGGGGCAACTAGCACAGATACGCAGTATTTT. Its protein product is CASSLGATSTDTQYF. Together with reference TRBV11-3 and TRBJ2-3, the CDR3 gives the full variable domain: EAGVVQSPRYKIIEKKQPVAFWCNPISGHNTLYWYLQNLGQGPELLIRYENEEAVDDSQLPKDRFSAERLKGVDSTLKIQPAELGDSAVYLCASSLGATSTDTQYFGPGTRLTVL.

V gene TRBV5-1 combines with J gene TRBJ2-7, with no clear D. Germline V gene lookup returns CDR1 SGHRS and CDR2 YFSETQ. The CDR3 totals 11 residues. Deletions cut 5 bases from V and 3 bases from J, with 6 bases between. DNA for the CDR3: TGCGCCAGCAGGCGAGACTACGAGCAGTACTTC. Translating gives CASRRDYEQYF.

This chain links TRBV5-4 with TRBJ2-1; D call uncertain. The CDR3 runs to 17 residues. Germline lookup yields CDR1 SGHNT and CDR2 YYREEE (reference sequence). V gave up 0 bases and J gave up 0 bases, with 13 bases separating them. CDR3 DNA sequence: TGTGCCAGCAGCTTGGAACCTTCGGCGGTCTCCTACAATGAGCAGTTCTTC. Translated, it gives CASSLEPSAVSYNEQFF.

V is TRBV10-2 and J is TRBJ1-5; 8 bases map to TRBD1. The CDR3 totals 16 residues. The V and J ends lost 5 bases and 2 bases, in that order; junction bases with no gene match: 8. Germline CDR1 reads WSHSY; CDR2 reads SAAADI. The CDR3 DNA reads as TGCGCCAGCAGTCTGGACAGGGTCTGTTGCAATCAGCCCCAGCATTTT. This translates into CASSLDRVCCNQPQHF.

This clone was seen a handful of times. Other DNA sequences in the same sample also yield this CDR3. This CDR3 reads CAGCGADEDSPLHF. The DNA of the CDR3 is TGTGCCGGATGCGGGGCGGACGAGGATTCACCCCTCCACTTT. The chain joins TRBV2 to TRBJ1-6; a possible D gene is TRBD1 (5 bases). From germline, CDR1 is SNHLY and CDR2 FYNNEI. This CDR3 comprises 14 residues. V was clipped by 11 bases and J by 8 bases, with 19 bases between them. The full variable domain, with the rest looked up from reference TRBV2 and TRBJ1-6, is EPEVTQTPSHQVTQMGQEVILRCVPISNHLYFYWYRQILGQKVEFLVSFYNNEISEKSEIFDDQFSVERPDGSNFTLKIRSTKLEDSAMYFCAGCGADEDSPLHFGNGTRLTVT.

The chain recombines TRBV7-2 with TRBJ2-7; 10 bases align to TRBD2. V trimming: 2 bases; J trimming: 3 bases; junction bases outside the gene matches: 4. This CDR3 is 15 amino acids long. Germline lookup yields CDR1 SGHTA and CDR2 FQGNSA. Here the CDR3 reads CASSLTSGEVYEQYF. CDR3 coding DNA: TGTGCCAGCAGCTTAACTAGCGGGGAGGTCTACGAGCAGTACTTC.

The chain carries TRBV28 and TRBJ1-5; the D gene is possibly TRBD1 (5 bases). This CDR3 region has 14 residues. The ends were cut back, 7 bases at V and 0 bases at J, with 10 bases in the middle. Germline V gene sequence: CDR1 MDHEN, CDR2 SYDVKM. The CDR3 loop is CASTGWSSNQPQHF. Here the CDR3 DNA reads TGTGCCAGCACAGGGTGGAGTAGCAATCAGCCCCAGCATTTT.

The rearrangement joins TRBV28 to TRBJ1-2, with D maybe TRBD1 (5 bases). The CDR3 runs 16 residues. V was trimmed by 2 bases and J by 11 bases, leaving 24 bases between them. The germline V gene encodes CDR1 MDHEN and CDR2 SYDVKM. The CDR3 sequence is CASSLRWGGRAMRYTF. The CDR3 DNA reads as TGTGCCAGCAGTTTAAGGTGGGGGGGAAGGGCTATGAGGTACACCTTC.

V is TRBV5-1 and J is TRBJ2-7; 13 bases map to TRBD2. This CDR3 has 18 residues. V shed 3 bases and J 5 bases; nucleotides not matched to a gene: 14. Germline CDR1 reads SGHRS; CDR2 reads YFSETQ. The CDR3 loop is CASSSGTSGTRALDEQYF. The CDR3 DNA sequence: TGCGCCAGCAGCTCCGGGACTAGCGGGACTAGAGCTTTGGACGAGCAGTACTTC.

The J gene is TRBJ2-1, the V gene TRBV5-1; possibly TRBD1 for D (6 bases). V shed 3 bases and J shed 7 bases, with 11 bases lying between them. Germline loops: CDR1 SGHRS, CDR2 YFSETQ. This CDR3 has 13 amino acids. The CDR3 DNA reads as TGCGCCAGCAGCTGGACAGAGAGGAATGAGCAGTTCTTC. Translation: CASSWTERNEQFF.

The chain uses TRBV5-1 and TRBJ2-3; D remains ambiguous. Trimming left V 1 base short and J 7 bases short, with 7 bases between. The germline V gene has CDR1 SGHRS and CDR2 YFSETQ. The CDR3 spans 12 residues. This CDR3 is CASSLLSHTQYF. The CDR3 DNA reads as TGCGCCAGCAGCTTGCTCTCCCATACGCAGTATTTT.

The CDR3 bases are TGTGCCAGCAGCTTGGTAGGACTAGCCAAAAACATTCAGTACTTC. Its translation is CASSLVGLAKNIQYF. The chain couples TRBV5-6 to TRBJ2-4; a possible D gene is TRBD2 (5 bases). The CDR3 sequence is 15 residues long. In germline, CDR1 is SGHDT, CDR2 YYEEEE. V dropped 0 bases and J dropped 0 bases, with 7 bases sitting between them.